The rows below give T cell receptor beta chains drawn from one sample of a study of cytomegalovirus exposure and HLA in healthy donors. The table came from immunoSEQ multiplex PCR; TCRdb's copy has only in-frame clones and leaves some out. The sample has 99,000 or so clones, roughly 80% seen once. Input material: PBMCs. All receptors come from a man between 60 and 75 years old in good health and CMV-seropositive. CDR3s include the opening cysteine and the closing phenylalanine or tryptophan. D genes are given only for firm matches. Expanded clones are given a class, and other clones once, few, many or no size at all.

D gene	V gene	clone size	J gene	CDR3 DNA	CDR3 protein
TRBD1	TRBV7-8	.	TRBJ1-2	TGTGCCAGCCTTCCGACCCCAGGGGGGTTTAGCTATGGCTACACCTTC	CASLPTPGGFSYGYTF
TRBD1	TRBV7-8	.	TRBJ2-7	TGTGCCAGCAGCCCGAGGGGGCCCTCCTACGAGCAGTACTTC	CASSPRGPSYEQYF
.	TRBV18	once	TRBJ1-4	TGTGCCAGCTCACAAAACAGGGCAACTAATGAAAAACTGTTTTTT	CASSQNRATNEKLFF
TRBD2	TRBV5-1	.	TRBJ2-1	TGCGCCAGCAGCTTGTTCGGGAGGGGCTCCTACAATGAGCAGTTCTTC	CASSLFGRGSYNEQFF
TRBD1	TRBV5-1	.	TRBJ1-4	TGCGCCAGCAGCCTGGGACAGGGTGGTGAAAAACTGTTTTTT	CASSLGQGGEKLFF
.	TRBV7-9	.	TRBJ1-6	TGTGCCAGCACCTTCAGGGGATCGGATTCACCCCTCCACTTT	CASTFRGSDSPLHF
TRBD1	TRBV6-6	few	TRBJ1-4	TGTGCCAGCAGCCGGACAGGCGCAACTAATGAAAAACTGTTTTTT	CASSRTGATNEKLFF
TRBD1	TRBV6-5	.	TRBJ2-3	TGTGCCAGCAGGGACGATGGACAGGGAGTAGATACGCAGTATTTT	CASRDDGQGVDTQYF
.	TRBV7-6	.	TRBJ2-7	TGCGCCAGCAGCCCAAATAGCGGTTACGAGCAGTACTTC	CASSPNSGYEQYF
TRBD1	TRBV19	.	TRBJ2-1	TGTGCCAGTAGTATTGGTGCCGGGACAGGGATATCAGTGAGGGAGCAGTTCTTC	CASSIGAGTGISVREQFF
.	TRBV7-8	once	TRBJ2-2	TGTGCCAGCAGCGCGGTCGTGTCTACCACCGGGGAGCTGTTTTTT	CASSAVVSTTGELFF
TRBD2	TRBV28	.	TRBJ2-3	TGTGCCAGCAACTTCTTAGCGGGGGGGACAGATACGCAGTATTTT	CASNFLAGGTDTQYF
TRBD2	TRBV6-1	few	TRBJ2-3	TGTGCCAGCCCCAATAGCGGGGGGGCTATAGATACGCAGTATTTT	CASPNSGGAIDTQYF
TRBD2	TRBV5-1	.	TRBJ2-5	TGCGCCAGCAGCAAAGGACTAGCTGGGCAAGAGACCCAGTACTTC	CASSKGLAGQETQYF
.	TRBV27	.	TRBJ2-7	TGTGCCAGCAGCTCCGGGGGTCTGCGTGGGCAGTACTTC	CASSSGGLRGQYF
.	TRBV19	.	TRBJ2-3	TGTGCCAGTGGTCGACAGATAGATACGCAGTATTTT	CASGRQIDTQYF
TRBD1	TRBV6-5	.	TRBJ2-7	TGTGCCAGCAGGCTAGACAGGGCCCCCTACGAGCAGTACTTC	CASRLDRAPYEQYF
.	TRBV18	.	TRBJ1-2	TGTGCCAGCTCACCTTCAGGAAATGGCTACACCTTC	CASSPSGNGYTF
TRBD1	TRBV30	once	TRBJ1-5	TGTGCCTGGAGTGGACAGGGGACAACAAGCAATCAGCCCCAGCATTTT	CAWSGQGTTSNQPQHF
.	TRBV19	.	TRBJ2-7	TGTGCCAGTAGTGGAGGCAGCGACGAGCAGTACTTC	CASSGGSDEQYF
.	TRBV7-7	.	TRBJ2-5	TGTGCTAGCAGCTTAGCCCTGACAGGTCAAGAGACCCAGTACTTC	CASSLALTGQETQYF
.	TRBV7-2	.	TRBJ1-2	TGTGCCAGCAGCCTCGGGGGGGGTAACTATGGCTACACCTTC	CASSLGGGNYGYTF
.	TRBV27	.	TRBJ1-2	TGTGCCAGCAGTTTTCGCGGGGTCGGTGTAATAAATGGCTACACCTTC	CASSFRGVGVINGYTF
TRBD2	TRBV6-1	.	TRBJ2-1	TGTGCCAGCAGGGGCACGGGGGGGAATGAGCAGTTCTTC	CASRGTGGNEQFF